The 6 T cell receptor beta chains reported below all come from one sample, sequenced in a study of shared T cell receptors in the human thymus. TCRdb's table, derived via immunoSEQ multiplex PCR, lists solely in-frame clones and lacks some. Altogether hundreds of thousands of clones are present, around 87% being singletons, with the ten largest covering 0.0094%. These data were also filed under a second study, of human thymus T cells.

The sequencing input was thymocytes. The receptor source for this set is a boy under two years old with a congenital heart defect.

CDR3 DNA sequence: TGCGCCAGCAGCCAACAGGGAAGAAGAGGCTACACCTTC. Amino acids: CASSQQGRRGYTF. The chain has TRBV4-3 and TRBJ1-2; perhaps TRBD1 as D (5 bases). Trimming took 2 bases from V and 8 from J, leaving 12 bases between them. The CDR3 runs to 13 residues. Germline V gene data show CDR1 as LGHNA and CDR2 as YSLEER.

As DNA, the CDR3 is TGTGCCAGCTCAATGGAGCGCGCCTACAATGAGCAGTTCTTC. Protein sequence: CASSMERAYNEQFF. This chain uses TRBV18 with TRBJ2-1; no clear D gene. The CDR3 spans 14 residues. The V and J ends lost 5 bases and 2 bases respectively, with 10 bases between them. The germline V gene encodes CDR1 KGHSH and CDR2 LQKENI.

As for this clone: The identical CDR3 is also encoded by other nucleotide sequences in the sample. This rearrangement joins TRBV27 to TRBJ1-1; possible D gene TRBD1, 5 bases. V was trimmed by 4 bases and J by 1 base, leaving 7 bases between them. This CDR3 has 13 amino acids. Germline lookup yields CDR1 MNHEY and CDR2 SMNVEV (reference sequence). The CDR3 DNA sequence: TGTGCCAGCAGTTCCGGACAGAACACTGAAGCTTTCTTT. It encodes CASSSGQNTEAFF.

The gene calls are TRBV29-1 and TRBJ2-1; 10 nucleotides agree with TRBD2. V gave up 0 bases and J gave up 4 bases; unmatched junction bases: 3. This CDR3 is built from 15 residues. Per the germline V gene, CDR1 is SQVTM and CDR2 is ANQGSEA. CDR3 loop: CSVEDWGLAYNEQFF. The CDR3 nucleotides read TGCAGCGTTGAAGATTGGGGACTAGCGTACAATGAGCAGTTCTTC.

This chain links TRBV27 with TRBJ2-4; no clear D. The germline gives CDR1 MNHEY, CDR2 SMNVEV (reference sequence). The V end lost 5 bases, the J end lost 3 bases, and 17 bases lay between the germline ends. CDR3 length: 16 residues. CDR3 coding DNA: TGTGCCAGCAGTCCTAGACCCTCTATAGGCAAAAACATTCAGTACTTC. Translation: CASSPRPSIGKNIQYF.

V and J are TRBV6-5 and TRBJ1-1, with TRBD1 matching 8 bases. V trimming: 2 bases; J trimming: 1 base; junction bases outside the gene matches: 0. Germline V gene data show CDR1 as MNHEY and CDR2 as SVGAGI. The CDR3 contains 14 residues. In DNA form, the CDR3 reads TGTGCCAGCAGTTACGACAGGGGGAACACTGAAGCTTTCTTT. Translation gives CASSYDRGNTEAFF.